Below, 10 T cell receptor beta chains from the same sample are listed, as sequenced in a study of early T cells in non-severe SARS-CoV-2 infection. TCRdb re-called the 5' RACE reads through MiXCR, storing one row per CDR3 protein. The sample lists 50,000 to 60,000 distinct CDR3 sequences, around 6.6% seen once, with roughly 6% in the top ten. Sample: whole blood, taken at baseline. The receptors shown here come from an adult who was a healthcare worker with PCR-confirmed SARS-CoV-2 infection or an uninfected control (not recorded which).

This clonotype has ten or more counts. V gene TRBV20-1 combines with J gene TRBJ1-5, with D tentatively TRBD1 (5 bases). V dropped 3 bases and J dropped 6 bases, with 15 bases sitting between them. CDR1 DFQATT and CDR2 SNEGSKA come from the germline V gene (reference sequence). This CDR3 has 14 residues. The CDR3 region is CSARLGVAGQPQHF. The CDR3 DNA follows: TGCAGTGCTAGGCTGGGGGTCGCGGGTCAGCCCCAGCATTTT.

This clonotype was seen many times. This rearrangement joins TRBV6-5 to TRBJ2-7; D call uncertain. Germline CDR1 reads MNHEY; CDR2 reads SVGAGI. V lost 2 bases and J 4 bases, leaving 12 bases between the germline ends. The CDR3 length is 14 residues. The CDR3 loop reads CASSYSWGGYEQYF. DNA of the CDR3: TGTGCCAGCAGTTACAGCTGGGGTGGGTACGAGCAGTACTTC.

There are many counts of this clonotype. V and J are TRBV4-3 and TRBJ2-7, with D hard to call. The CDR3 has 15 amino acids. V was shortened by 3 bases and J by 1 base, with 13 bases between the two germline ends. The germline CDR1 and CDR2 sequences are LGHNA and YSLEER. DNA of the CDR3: TGCGCCAGCAGCCACAATACGGACGGTTCCTACGAGCAGTACTTC. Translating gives CASSHNTDGSYEQYF.

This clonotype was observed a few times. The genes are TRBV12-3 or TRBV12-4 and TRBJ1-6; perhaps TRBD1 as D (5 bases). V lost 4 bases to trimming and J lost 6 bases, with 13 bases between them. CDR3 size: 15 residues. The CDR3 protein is CASSSTGGSNSPLHF. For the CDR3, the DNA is TGTGCCAGCAGTTCGACGGGGGGGAGTAATTCACCCCTCCACTTT.

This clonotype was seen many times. For the CDR3, the DNA is TGTGCCAGCAGCTTTTCCGGGGGCTTACTAGAGACCCAGTACTTC. It specifies CASSFSGGLLETQYF. The chain uses TRBV5-8 and TRBJ2-5; D may be TRBD1 or TRBD2 (6 bases each). Germline lookup yields CDR1 SGHTS and CDR2 YDEGEE. The CDR3 runs 15 residues. The V end lost 2 bases, the J end lost 4 bases, and 15 bases lay between the germline ends.

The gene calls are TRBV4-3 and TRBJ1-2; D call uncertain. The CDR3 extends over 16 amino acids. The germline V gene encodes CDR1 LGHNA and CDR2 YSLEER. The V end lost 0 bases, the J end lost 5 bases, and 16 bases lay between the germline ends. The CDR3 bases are TGCGCCAGCAGCCAAGATCGATTTGTGAGAGATTATGGCTACACCTTC. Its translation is CASSQDRFVRDYGYTF.

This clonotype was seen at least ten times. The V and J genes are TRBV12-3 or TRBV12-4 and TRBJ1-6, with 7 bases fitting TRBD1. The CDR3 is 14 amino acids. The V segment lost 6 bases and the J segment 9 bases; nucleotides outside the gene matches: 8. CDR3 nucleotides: TGTGCCAGCAGCCCGACAGGGACCGGTTCACCCCTCCACTTT. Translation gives CASSPTGTGSPLHF.

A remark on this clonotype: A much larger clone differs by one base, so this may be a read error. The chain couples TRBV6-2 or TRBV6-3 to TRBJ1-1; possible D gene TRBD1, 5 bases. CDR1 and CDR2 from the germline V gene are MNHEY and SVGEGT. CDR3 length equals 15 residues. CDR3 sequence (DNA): TGTACCAGCAGTTCAAGGTCAACAGGGAACACTGAAGCTTTCTTT. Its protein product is CTSSSRSTGNTEAFF.

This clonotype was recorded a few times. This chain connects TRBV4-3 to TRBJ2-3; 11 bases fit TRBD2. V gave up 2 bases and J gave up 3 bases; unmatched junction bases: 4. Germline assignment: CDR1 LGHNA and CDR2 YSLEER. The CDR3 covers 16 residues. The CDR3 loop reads CASSQTLAGETDTQYF. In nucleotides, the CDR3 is TGCGCCAGCAGCCAAACACTAGCGGGGGAAACAGATACGCAGTATTTT.

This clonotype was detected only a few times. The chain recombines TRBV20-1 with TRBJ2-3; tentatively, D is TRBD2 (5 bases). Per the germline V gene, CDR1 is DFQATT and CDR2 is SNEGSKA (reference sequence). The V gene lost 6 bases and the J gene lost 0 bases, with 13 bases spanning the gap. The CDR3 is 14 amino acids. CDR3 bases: TGCAGTGCCTCACGCGGGCCTAGCACAGATACGCAGTATTTT. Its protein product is CSASRGPSTDTQYF.